This T cell receptor (beta chain) was recorded in a study of blood T cell repertoires in COVID-19. Study as a whole: The study drew acute and convalescent COVID-19 samples from the United States, Italy and Spain. Nucleic acid was either cDNA or gDNA, and it came from T cells, B-cell-depleted T cells, or PBMCs.

Measured with immunoSEQ multiplex PCR; TCRdb has only the in-frame clones, and not every one. The data show approximately 70,000 clones, with more than 60% seen just once and around 9.4% held by the top ten. Material: peripheral blood. This clonotype originated in a woman aged 45-65 years with acute or convalescent COVID-19.

The CDR3 loop reads CASSLLGLAGGQSSGANVLTF. The CDR3 DNA reads as TGTGCCAGCAGTTTACTGGGACTAGCGGGAGGCCAAAGCTCTGGGGCCAACGTCCTGACTTTC. The rearrangement uses TRBV27 and TRBJ2-6, with 15 bases lining up with TRBD2. With 2 bases clipped from V and 0 bases from J, the junction kept 8 bases outside the gene matches. Germline V lookup: CDR1 MNHEY, CDR2 SMNVEV (reference sequence). CDR3 length: 21 amino acids.